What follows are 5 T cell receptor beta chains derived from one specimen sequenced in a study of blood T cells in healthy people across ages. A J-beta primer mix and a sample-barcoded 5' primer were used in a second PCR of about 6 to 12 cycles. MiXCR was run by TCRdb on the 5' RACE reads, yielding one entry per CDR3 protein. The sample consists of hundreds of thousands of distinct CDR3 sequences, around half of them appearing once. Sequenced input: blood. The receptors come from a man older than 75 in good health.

The CDR3 loop reads CASSLIQETQYF. CDR3 bases: TGTGCCAGCAGCTTAATCCAAGAGACCCAGTACTTC. The V and J genes are TRBV7-2 and TRBJ2-5; D remains unclear. V lost 2 bases, J lost 1 base, and 2 bases lay in between. Germline-derived CDR1 and CDR2 are SGHTA and FQGNSA. This CDR3 has 12 residues.

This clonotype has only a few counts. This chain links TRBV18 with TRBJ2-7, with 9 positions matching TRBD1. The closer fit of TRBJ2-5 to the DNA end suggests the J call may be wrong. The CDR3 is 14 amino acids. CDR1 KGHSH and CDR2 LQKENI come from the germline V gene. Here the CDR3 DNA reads TGTGCCAGCTCACCCGGACAGGGGAAAGAGACCCAGTACTTC. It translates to CASSPGQGKETQYF.

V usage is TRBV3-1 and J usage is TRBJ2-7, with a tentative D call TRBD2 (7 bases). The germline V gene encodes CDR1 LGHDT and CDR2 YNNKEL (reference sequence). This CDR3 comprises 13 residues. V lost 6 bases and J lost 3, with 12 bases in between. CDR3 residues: CASRGGGRYEQYF. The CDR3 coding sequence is TGTGCCAGCAGAGGGGGGGGCCGCTACGAGCAGTACTTC.

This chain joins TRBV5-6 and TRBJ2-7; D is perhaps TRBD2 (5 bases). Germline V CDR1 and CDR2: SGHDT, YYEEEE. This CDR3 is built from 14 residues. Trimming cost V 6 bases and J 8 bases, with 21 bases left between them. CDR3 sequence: CASNVGALPSKQYF. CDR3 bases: TGTGCCAGCAACGTGGGAGCACTACCATCAAAGCAGTACTTC. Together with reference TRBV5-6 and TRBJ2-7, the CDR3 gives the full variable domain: DAGVTQSPTHLIKTRGQQVTLRCSPKSGHDTVSWYQQALGQGPQFIFQYYEEEERQRGNFPDRFSGHQFPNYSSELNVNALLLGDSALYLCASNVGALPSKQYFGPGTRLTVT.

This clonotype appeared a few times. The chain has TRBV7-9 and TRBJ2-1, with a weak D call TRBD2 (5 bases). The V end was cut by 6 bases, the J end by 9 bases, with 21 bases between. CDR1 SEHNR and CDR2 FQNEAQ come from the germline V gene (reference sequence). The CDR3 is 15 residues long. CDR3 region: CASREGALGGGEQFF. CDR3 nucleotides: TGTGCCAGCAGAGAGGGTGCTCTAGGCGGCGGTGAGCAGTTCTTC.